This is a list of T cell receptor beta chains from one sample in a study of CXCR3-negative and CXCR3-positive naive CD8 T cells. TCRdb reanalyzed the 5' RACE reads and collapses them to one entry per CDR3 protein, without DNA. The ten top clones account for around 0.27%, within a sample of about 120,000 distinct CDR3 sequences. Sequenced input: naive CXCR3- CD8+ T cells from blood. The receptors were gathered from a human donor in good health. Some clones in this sample may be carry-over from other donors' samples. CDR3s include the opening cysteine and the closing phenylalanine or tryptophan.

j_call: TRBJ2-7; v_call: TRBV13; cdr3_aa: CACSSVDSTYEQYF
j_call: TRBJ2-7; v_call: TRBV5-5; cdr3_aa: CASSFGQTGVYRYEQYF
j_call: TRBJ2-1; v_call: TRBV5-1; cdr3_aa: CASSSSPADLYNEQFF
j_call: TRBJ2-7; v_call: TRBV4-1; cdr3_aa: CASSQPMGQGYEQYF
j_call: TRBJ1-1; v_call: TRBV20-1; cdr3_aa: CSAREVDRWVNTEAFF
j_call: TRBJ2-1; v_call: TRBV28; cdr3_aa: CASSSRPSSYNEQFF
j_call: TRBJ1-1; v_call: TRBV25-1; cdr3_aa: CASSEYFGGLSFF
j_call: TRBJ2-5; v_call: TRBV10-3; cdr3_aa: CAISPGTEETQYF
j_call: TRBJ2-5; v_call: TRBV28; cdr3_aa: CASSLTPIKVSARETQYF
j_call: TRBJ2-7; v_call: TRBV5-6; cdr3_aa: CASSWGIYEQYF
j_call: TRBJ2-5; v_call: TRBV3-1; cdr3_aa: CASSQWVEEETQYF
j_call: TRBJ2-7; v_call: TRBV20-1; cdr3_aa: CSARHLSGSSYEQYF
j_call: TRBJ2-7; v_call: TRBV3-1; cdr3_aa: CASSDGTYAYEQYF
j_call: TRBJ2-3; v_call: TRBV15; cdr3_aa: CATSRVSDTQYF